Sequencing of this T cell receptor beta chain was carried out in a study of blood T cell repertoires in COVID-19. Participants were aged 18 to 89 years from roughly 26 US areas. Sequenced by immunoSEQ multiplex PCR; TCRdb stores in-frame clones only, minus some. The sample consists of around 200,000 clones, around 85% of them appearing once. The CDR3 totals 13 residues. The V end lost 4 bases, the J end lost 3 bases, and 10 bases lay between the germline ends. Germline V lookup: CDR1 SGHRS, CDR2 YFSETQ. The TCR was taken from a woman aged 25 to 39 who had recovered from COVID-19. The material sequenced was PBMCs or T cells enriched from blood (not recorded which). This rearrangement joins TRBV5-1 to TRBJ1-1, with TRBD1 as a possible D gene (5 bases). This CDR3 reads CASSTQGYTEAFF. The CDR3 nucleotides are TGCGCCAGCAGCACTCAGGGATACACTGAAGCTTTCTTT.